What follows are 10 T cell receptor beta chains derived from one specimen sequenced in a study of shared clonotypes between healthy human individuals. The repertoire was sequenced with immunoSEQ multiplex PCR; TCRdb's copy has only in-frame clones and lacks some. Of some 2 million clones in the sample, 95% were seen once. The specimen sequenced was naive CD4+ T cells sorted from blood. Subset noted: CD45RA+ positively selected. These receptors were obtained from a man between 18 and 29 years old in good health.

V is TRBV9 and J is TRBJ1-6, with D possibly being TRBD1 (5 bases). Germline V gene data show CDR1 as SGDLS and CDR2 as YYNGEE. The CDR3 is 16 residues long. Trimming left V 5 bases short and J 4 bases short, with 16 bases between. CDR3 in DNA: TGTGCCAGCAGTGATCTCGGGACTGCGTATAATTCACCCCTCCACTTT. It translates to CASSDLGTAYNSPLHF.

The CDR3 DNA sequence: TGTGCCAGCTCACCACCCTGGGCTAGCGGGAGGTCAATAAGCACAGATACGCAGTATTTT. Its protein is CASSPPWASGRSISTDTQYF. The chain combines TRBV18 with TRBJ2-3, with 11 nucleotides matching TRBD2. Germline V gives CDR1 KGHSH, CDR2 LQKENI. This CDR3 is built from 20 residues. The V segment lost 0 bases and the J segment 0 bases; nucleotides outside the gene matches: 11.

The chain is built from TRBV5-1 and TRBJ2-5; TRBD2 agrees at 13 bases. The germline gives CDR1 SGHRS, CDR2 YFSETQ. The CDR3 has 18 amino acids. V shed 0 bases, J shed 5 bases, and the junction held 10 bases outside the gene matches. The CDR3 region has the DNA TGCGCCAGCAGCTTGGCGTTACTAGCGGGAGGGCCAGGGGAGACCCAGTACTTC. This encodes CASSLALLAGGPGETQYF.

Concerning this clone itself: A much larger clone differs from this one at a single base, so this may be a read error. Other DNA sequences in the sample encode the same CDR3. This chain links TRBV2 with TRBJ2-2; D is possibly TRBD2 (5 bases). CDR1 and CDR2 from the germline V gene are SNHLY and FYNNEI. The CDR3 is 11 residues long. The chain's CDR3 is CASRVDGELFF. CDR3 nucleotides: TGTGCCAGCAGAGTGGACGGGGAGCTGTTCTTT.

This rearrangement joins TRBV10-3 to TRBJ2-1; 14 bases agree with TRBD2. The J segment lost 5 bases and the V segment lost 5 bases, leaving 5 bases of the junction unmatched. This CDR3 is built from 16 residues. CDR1 ENHRY and CDR2 SYGVKD come from the germline V gene. CDR3 DNA: TGTGCCATCAGTCCCGGGACTAGCGGGGGAGACAATGAGCAGTTCTTC. Its protein product is CAISPGTSGGDNEQFF.

The chain links TRBV4-3 to TRBJ2-7, with D possibly TRBD2 on 5 matching bases. Germline V lookup: CDR1 LGHNA, CDR2 YSLEER. CDR3 size: 15 residues. V dropped 0 bases and J dropped 6 bases, with 15 bases sitting between them. The CDR3 is CASSQDRRTGSEQYF. In DNA, the CDR3 is TGCGCCAGCAGCCAAGATCGCAGGACGGGGTCCGAGCAGTACTTC.

The J gene is TRBJ1-5, the V gene TRBV5-6; possible D gene TRBD1, 5 bases. The germline CDR1 and CDR2 sequences are SGHDT and YYEEEE. V lost 1 base and J 5 bases, leaving 7 bases between the germline ends. The CDR3 runs 13 residues. CDR3 loop: CASSLLGDQPQHF. The CDR3 region has the DNA TGTGCCAGCAGCTTGCTGGGGGATCAGCCCCAGCATTTT.

The chain carries TRBV4-2 and TRBJ2-3; perhaps TRBD1 as D (6 bases). Trimming shortened V by 4 bases and J by 2 bases, and 16 bases separated the two germline ends. This CDR3 is built from 16 residues. The germline V gene encodes CDR1 LGHNA and CDR2 YNFKEQ. The DNA for the CDR3 is TGTGCCAGCAGCCCTACAGGGACCCTCGACACAGATACGCAGTATTTT. This sequence encodes CASSPTGTLDTDTQYF.

J is TRBJ2-5 and V is TRBV6-6; 11 bases are a match to TRBD2. Losses at the gene ends were 0 bases for V and 7 bases for J; bases not matched to a gene: 7. Germline V lookup: CDR1 MNHNY, CDR2 SVGAGI (reference sequence). There are 16 residues in the CDR3. CDR3 residues: CASSYSSGGAVWTQYF. In DNA form, the CDR3 reads TGTGCCAGCAGTTACTCTAGCGGGGGGGCCGTGTGGACCCAGTACTTC.

For this clone: This sample also contains other DNA sequences that code for the same CDR3. The V call is TRBV5-5, the J call TRBJ2-7, with D perhaps matching TRBD1 (6 bases). Germline V gene data show CDR1 as SGHKS and CDR2 as YYEKEE (reference sequence). This CDR3 region has 13 residues. Trimming left V 4 bases short and J 4 bases short, with 12 bases between. The CDR3 coding sequence is TGTGCCAGCAGCCTAACCGGGACATACGAGCAGTACTTC. Residues: CASSLTGTYEQYF.